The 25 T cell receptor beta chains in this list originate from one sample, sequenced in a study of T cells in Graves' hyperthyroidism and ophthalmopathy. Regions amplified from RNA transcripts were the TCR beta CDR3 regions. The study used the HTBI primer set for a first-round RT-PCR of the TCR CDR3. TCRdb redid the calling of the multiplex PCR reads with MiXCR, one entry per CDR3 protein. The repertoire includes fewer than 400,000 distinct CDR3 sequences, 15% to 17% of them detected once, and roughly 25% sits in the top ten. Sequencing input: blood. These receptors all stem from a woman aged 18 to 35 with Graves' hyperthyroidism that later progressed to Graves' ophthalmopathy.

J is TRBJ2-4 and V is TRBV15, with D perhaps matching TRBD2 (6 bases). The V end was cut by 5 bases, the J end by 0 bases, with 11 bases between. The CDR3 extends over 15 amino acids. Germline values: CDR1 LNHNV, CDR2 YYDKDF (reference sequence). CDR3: CATSVGGIAKNIQYF. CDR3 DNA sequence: TGTGCCACCAGCGTCGGGGGAATAGCCAAAAACATTCAGTACTTC.

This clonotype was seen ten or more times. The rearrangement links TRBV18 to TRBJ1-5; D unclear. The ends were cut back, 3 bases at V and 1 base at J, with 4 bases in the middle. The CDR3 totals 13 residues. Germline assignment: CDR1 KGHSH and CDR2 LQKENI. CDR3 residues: CASSPRSNQPQHF. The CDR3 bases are TGTGCCAGCTCACCCAGAAGCAATCAGCCCCAGCATTTT.

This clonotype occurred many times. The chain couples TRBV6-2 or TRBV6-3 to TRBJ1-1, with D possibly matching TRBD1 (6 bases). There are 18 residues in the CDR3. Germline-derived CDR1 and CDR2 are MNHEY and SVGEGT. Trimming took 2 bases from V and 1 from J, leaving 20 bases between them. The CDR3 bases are TGTGCCAGCAGTTACCCAGGGGCCGGCCCCAACAAGAACACTGAAGCTTTCTTT. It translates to CASSYPGAGPNKNTEAFF.

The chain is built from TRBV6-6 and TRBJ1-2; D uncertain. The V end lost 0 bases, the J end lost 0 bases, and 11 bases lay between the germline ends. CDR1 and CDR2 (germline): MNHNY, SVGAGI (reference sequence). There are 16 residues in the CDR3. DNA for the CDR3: TGTGCCAGCAGTTACTCGTTTCTCCCTTCTAACTATGGCTACACCTTC. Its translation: CASSYSFLPSNYGYTF.

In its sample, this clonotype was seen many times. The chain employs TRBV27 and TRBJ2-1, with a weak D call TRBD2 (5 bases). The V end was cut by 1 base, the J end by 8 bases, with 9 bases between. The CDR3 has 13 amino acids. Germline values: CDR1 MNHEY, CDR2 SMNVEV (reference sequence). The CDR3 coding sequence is TGTGCCAGCAGTTTATATCCAGCGGATGAGCAGTTCTTC. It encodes CASSLYPADEQFF.

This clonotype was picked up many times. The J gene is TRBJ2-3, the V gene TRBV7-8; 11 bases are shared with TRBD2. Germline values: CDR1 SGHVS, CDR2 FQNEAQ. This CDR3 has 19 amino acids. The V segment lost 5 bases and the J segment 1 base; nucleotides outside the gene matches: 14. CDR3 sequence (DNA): TGTGCCAGCAGCCCTTTCCGGCCTAGCGGGAGGACCGGCACAGATACGCAGTATTTT. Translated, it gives CASSPFRPSGRTGTDTQYF.

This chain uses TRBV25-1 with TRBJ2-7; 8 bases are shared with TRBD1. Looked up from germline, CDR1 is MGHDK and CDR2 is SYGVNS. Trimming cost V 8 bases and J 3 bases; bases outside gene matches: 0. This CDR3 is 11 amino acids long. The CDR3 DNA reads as TGTGCCAGCGGACAGGGCTACGAGCAGTACTTC. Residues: CASGQGYEQYF.

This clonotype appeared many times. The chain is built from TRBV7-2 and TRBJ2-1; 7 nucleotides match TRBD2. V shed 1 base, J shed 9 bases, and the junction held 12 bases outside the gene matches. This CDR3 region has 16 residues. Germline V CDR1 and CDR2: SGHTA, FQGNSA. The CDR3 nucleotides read TGTGCCAGCAGCTTAGGGGCGGGGGTCCTCAATAGTGAGCAGTTCTTC. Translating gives CASSLGAGVLNSEQFF.

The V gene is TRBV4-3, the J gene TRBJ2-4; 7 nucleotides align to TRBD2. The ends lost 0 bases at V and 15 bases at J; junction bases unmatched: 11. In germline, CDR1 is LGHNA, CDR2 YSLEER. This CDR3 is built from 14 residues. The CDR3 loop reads CASSQDTEAGGGYF. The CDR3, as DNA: TGCGCCAGCAGCCAAGATACCGAGGCGGGCGGGGGGTACTTC.

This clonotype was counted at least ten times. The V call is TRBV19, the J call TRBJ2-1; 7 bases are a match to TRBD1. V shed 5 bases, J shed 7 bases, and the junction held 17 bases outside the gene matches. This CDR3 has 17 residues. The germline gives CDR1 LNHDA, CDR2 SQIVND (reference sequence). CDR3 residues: CASSGPDREGLRNEQFF. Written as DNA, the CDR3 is TGTGCCAGTAGTGGACCCGACAGGGAAGGTTTACGGAATGAGCAGTTCTTC.

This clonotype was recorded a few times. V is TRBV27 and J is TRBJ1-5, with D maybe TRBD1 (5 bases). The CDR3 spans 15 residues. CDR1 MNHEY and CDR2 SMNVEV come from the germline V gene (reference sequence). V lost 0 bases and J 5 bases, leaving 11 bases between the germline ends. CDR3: CASSLSSSGYQPQHF. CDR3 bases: TGTGCCAGCAGTTTATCTAGCTCAGGGTATCAGCCCCAGCATTTT.

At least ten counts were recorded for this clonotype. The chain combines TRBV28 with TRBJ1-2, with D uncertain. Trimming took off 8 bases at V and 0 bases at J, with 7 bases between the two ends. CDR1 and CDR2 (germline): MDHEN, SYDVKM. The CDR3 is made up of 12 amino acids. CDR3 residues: CASFLTNYGYTF. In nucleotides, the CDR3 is TGTGCCAGCTTCCTGACTAACTATGGCTACACCTTC.

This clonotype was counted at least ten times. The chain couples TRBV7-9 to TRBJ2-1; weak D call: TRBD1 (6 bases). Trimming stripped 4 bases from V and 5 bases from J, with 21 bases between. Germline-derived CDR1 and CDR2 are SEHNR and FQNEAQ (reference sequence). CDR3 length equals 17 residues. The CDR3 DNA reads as TGTGCCAGCAGCTGCCCGTCGGGGTACAGGGCGAACAATGAGCAGTTCTTC. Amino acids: CASSCPSGYRANNEQFF.

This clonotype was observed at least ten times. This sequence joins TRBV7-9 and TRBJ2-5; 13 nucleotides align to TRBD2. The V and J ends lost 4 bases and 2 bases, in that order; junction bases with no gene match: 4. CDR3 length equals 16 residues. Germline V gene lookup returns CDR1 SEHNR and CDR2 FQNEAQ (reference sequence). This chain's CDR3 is CASSSLGLAGQETQYF. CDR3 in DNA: TGTGCCAGCAGCTCCCTGGGACTAGCGGGGCAAGAGACCCAGTACTTC. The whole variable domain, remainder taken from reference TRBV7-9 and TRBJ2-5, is DTGVSQNPRHKITKRGQNVTFRCDPISEHNRLYWYRQTLGQGPEFLTYFQNEAQLEKSRLLSDRFSAERPKGSFSTLEIQRTEQGDSAMYLCASSSLGLAGQETQYFGPGTRLLVL.

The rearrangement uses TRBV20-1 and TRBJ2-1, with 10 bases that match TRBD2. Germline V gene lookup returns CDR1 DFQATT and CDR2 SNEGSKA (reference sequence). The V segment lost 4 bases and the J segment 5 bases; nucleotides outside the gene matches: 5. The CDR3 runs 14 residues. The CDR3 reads CSAIVAGGHNEQFF. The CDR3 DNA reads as TGCAGTGCTATAGTAGCGGGAGGCCACAATGAGCAGTTCTTC.

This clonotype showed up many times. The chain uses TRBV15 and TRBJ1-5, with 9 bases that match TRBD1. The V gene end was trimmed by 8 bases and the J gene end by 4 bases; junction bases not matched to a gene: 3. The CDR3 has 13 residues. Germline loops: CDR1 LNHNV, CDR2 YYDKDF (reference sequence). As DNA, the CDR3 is TGTGCCACCGGGGACAGGGAAAATCAGCCCCAGCATTTT. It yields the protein CATGDRENQPQHF.

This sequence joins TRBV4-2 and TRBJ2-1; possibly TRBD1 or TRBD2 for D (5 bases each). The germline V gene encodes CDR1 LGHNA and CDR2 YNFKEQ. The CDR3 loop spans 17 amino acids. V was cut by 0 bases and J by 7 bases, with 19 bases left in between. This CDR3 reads CASSQDPAGTWGNEQFF. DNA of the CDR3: TGTGCCAGCAGCCAAGATCCCGCCGGGACCTGGGGGAATGAGCAGTTCTTC.

As DNA, the CDR3 is TGCAGTGCCCAGGGGGGAAGGTTAAGCATTCAGTACTTC. Its translation: CSAQGGRLSIQYF. The chain links TRBV20-1 to TRBJ2-4, with TRBD1 as a possible D gene (7 bases). With 6 bases removed from V and 9 bases from J, the gap between germline ends came to 18 bases. The CDR3 is 13 amino acids. Germline V gives CDR1 DFQATT, CDR2 SNEGSKA (reference sequence).

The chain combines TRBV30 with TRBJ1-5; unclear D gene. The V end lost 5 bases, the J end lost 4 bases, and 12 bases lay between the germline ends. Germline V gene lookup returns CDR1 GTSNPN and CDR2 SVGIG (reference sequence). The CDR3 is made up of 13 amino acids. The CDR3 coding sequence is TGTGCCTGGGGGGAGGACGGTAATCAGCCCCAGCATTTT. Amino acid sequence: CAWGEDGNQPQHF.

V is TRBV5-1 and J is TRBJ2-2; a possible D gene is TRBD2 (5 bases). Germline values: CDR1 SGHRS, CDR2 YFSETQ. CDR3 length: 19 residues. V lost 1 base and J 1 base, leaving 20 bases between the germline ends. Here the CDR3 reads CASSLFIGSMGRNTGELFF. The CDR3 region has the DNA TGCGCCAGCAGCTTGTTCATCGGTTCGATGGGGAGGAACACCGGGGAGCTGTTTTTT.

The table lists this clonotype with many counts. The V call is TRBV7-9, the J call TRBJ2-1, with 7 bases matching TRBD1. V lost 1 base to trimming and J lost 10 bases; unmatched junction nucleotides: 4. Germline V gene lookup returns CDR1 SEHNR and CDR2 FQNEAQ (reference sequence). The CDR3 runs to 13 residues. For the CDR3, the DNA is TGTGCCAGCAGCTTAGACAGGGGCGGCGAGCAGTTCTTC. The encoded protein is CASSLDRGGEQFF.

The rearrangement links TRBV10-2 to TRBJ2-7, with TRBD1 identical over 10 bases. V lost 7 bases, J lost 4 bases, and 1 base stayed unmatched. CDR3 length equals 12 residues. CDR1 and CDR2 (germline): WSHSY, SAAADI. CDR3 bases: TGCGCCAGCACGGGACAGGGGTACGAGCAGTACTTC. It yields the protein CASTGQGYEQYF.

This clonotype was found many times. The CDR3 DNA is TGCGCCAGCAGCTTGGACAGCGCATCCACTGAAGCTTTCTTT. It is translated as CASSLDSASTEAFF. The chain is built from TRBV5-1 and TRBJ1-1; the D is unclear. Deletions cut 0 bases from V and 4 bases from J, with 10 bases between. CDR3 size: 14 residues. The germline CDR1 and CDR2 sequences are SGHRS and YFSETQ.

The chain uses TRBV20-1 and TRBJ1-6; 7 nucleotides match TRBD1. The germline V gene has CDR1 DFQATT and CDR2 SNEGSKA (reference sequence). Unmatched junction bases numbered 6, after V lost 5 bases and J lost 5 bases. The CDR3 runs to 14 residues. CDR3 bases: TGCAGTGCTCGGCGCACAGGGGATAATTCACCCCTCCACTTT. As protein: CSARRTGDNSPLHF.

The CDR3 spells CASSEGTDNYGYTF. The CDR3 nucleotides are TGTGCCAGCAGCGAAGGGACAGATAACTATGGCTACACCTTC. V is TRBV7-9 and J is TRBJ1-2; 7 nucleotides line up with TRBD1. Germline V gene lookup returns CDR1 SEHNR and CDR2 FQNEAQ (reference sequence). Trimming cost V 5 bases and J 1 base; bases outside gene matches: 4. The CDR3 sequence is 14 residues long.